This entry concerns a single TCR beta chain. Its target is unknown. The sample originates from a study of shared clonotypes between healthy human individuals. Notes on the study in general: Memory subsets generally showed lower estimated richness than naive subsets. Some naive CD4 clonotypes, 4% to 6%, turned up in common across a few donors. Among non-shared clonotypes, generation probabilities were lower than among those shared by all four donors.

Investigators spread the genomic DNA of each subset evenly over several immunoSEQ plates. Sequencing used immunoSEQ multiplex PCR; TCRdb keeps in-frame clones, though not all of them. The sample includes roughly 1 million clones, 75% to 80% seen only once; the top ten take under 0.6%. This receptor was obtained from a man between 18 and 29 years old in good health. Some clones in this sample may be carry-over from other donors' samples. The sequenced sample consisted of memory CD4+ T cells from PBMCs. The subset is: CD45RA-negative fraction.

The CDR3 coding sequence is TGTGCCAGCAGCTTAGCGCCGGGACTGGATACGCAGTATTTT. Translating it yields CASSLAPGLDTQYF. The chain uses TRBV7-2 and TRBJ2-3; D possibly corresponds to TRBD2 (6 bases). CDR3 length equals 14 residues. Germline CDR1 and CDR2: SGHTA and FQGNSA. V dropped 0 bases and J dropped 6 bases, with 10 bases sitting between them. The full variable domain, in which reference TRBV7-2 and TRBJ2-3 provide the parts outside the CDR3, is GAGVSQSPSNKVTEKGKDVELRCDPISGHTALYWYRQSLGQGLEFLIYFQGNSAPDKSGLPSDRFSAERTGGSVSTLTIQRTQQEDSAVYLCASSLAPGLDTQYFGPGTRLTVL.